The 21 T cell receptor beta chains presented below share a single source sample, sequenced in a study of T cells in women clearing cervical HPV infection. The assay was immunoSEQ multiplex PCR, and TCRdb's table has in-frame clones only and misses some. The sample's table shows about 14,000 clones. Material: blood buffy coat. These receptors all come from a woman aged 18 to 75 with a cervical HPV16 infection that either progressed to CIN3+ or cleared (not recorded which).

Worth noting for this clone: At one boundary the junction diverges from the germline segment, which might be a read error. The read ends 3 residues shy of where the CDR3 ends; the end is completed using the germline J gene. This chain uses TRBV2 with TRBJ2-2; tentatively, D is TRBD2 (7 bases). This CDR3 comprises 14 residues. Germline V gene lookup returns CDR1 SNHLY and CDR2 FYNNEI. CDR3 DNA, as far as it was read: TGTGCCGGCAGTGAAAGGGGGGGCACCGGGGAG. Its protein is CAGSERGGTGE. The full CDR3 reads CAGSERGGTGELFF.

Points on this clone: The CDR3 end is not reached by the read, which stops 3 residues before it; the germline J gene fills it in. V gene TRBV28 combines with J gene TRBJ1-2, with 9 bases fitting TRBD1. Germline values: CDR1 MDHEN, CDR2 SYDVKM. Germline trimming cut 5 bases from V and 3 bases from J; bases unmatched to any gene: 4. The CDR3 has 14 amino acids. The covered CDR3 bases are TGTGCCAGCAGTGAGGACAGGGGTTACTATGGC. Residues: CASSEDRGYYG. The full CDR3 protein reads CASSEDRGYYGYTF.

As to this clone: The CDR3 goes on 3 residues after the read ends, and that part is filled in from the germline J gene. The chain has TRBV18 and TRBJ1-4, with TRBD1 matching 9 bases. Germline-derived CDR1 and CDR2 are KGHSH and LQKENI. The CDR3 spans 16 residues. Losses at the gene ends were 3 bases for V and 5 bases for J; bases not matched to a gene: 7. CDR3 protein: CASSPPATGGNEKLFF. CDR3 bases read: TGTGCCAGCTCACCGCCCGCGACAGGGGGAAATGAAAAA. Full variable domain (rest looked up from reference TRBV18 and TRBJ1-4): NAGVMQNPRHLVRRRGQEARLRCSPMKGHSHVYWYRQLPEEGLKFMVYLQKENIIDESGMPKERFSAEFPKEGPSILRIQQVVRGDSAAYFCASSPPATGGNEKLFFGSGTQLSVL.

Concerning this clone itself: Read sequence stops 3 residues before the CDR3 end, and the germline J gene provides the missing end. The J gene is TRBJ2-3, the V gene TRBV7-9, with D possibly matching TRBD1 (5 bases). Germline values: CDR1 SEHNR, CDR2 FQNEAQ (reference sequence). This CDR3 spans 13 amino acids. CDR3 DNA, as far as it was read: TGTGCCAGCAGCGACCTCAGGGTAGAGACG. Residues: CASSDLRVET. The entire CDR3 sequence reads CASSDLRVETQYF.

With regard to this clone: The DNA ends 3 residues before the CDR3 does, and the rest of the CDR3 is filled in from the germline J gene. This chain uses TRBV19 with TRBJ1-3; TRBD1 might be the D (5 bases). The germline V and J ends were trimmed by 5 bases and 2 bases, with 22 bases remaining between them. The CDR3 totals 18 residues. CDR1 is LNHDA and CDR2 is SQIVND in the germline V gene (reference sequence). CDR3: CASSPSGIQGSAGNTIYF. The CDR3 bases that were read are TGTGCCAGTAGTCCATCCGGGATCCAGGGATCCGCTGGAAACACC.

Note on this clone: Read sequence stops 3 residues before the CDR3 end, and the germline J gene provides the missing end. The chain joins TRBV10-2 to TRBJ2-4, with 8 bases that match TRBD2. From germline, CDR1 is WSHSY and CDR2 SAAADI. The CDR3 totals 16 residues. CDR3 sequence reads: CASSYSASSGQETQYF. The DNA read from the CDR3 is TGCGCCAGCAGTTACTCGGCGTCTAGCGGGCAAGAGACT.

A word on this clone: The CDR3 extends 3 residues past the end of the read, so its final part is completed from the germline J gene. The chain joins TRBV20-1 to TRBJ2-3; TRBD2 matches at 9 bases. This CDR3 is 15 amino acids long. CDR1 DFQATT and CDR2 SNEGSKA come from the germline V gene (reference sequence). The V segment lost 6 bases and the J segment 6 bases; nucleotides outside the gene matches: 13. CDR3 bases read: TGCAGTGCCACCGGCGGGGGGGAACCCCGGGATACG. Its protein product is CSATGGGEPRDT. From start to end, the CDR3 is CSATGGGEPRDTQYF.

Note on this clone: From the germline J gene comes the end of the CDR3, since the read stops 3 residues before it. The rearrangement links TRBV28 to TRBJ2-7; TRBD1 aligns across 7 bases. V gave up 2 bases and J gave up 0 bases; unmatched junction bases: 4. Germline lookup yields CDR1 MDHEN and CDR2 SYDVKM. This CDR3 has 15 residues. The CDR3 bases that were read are TGTGCCAGCAGTTTAGACAGACAGGGCTCCTACGAG. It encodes CASSLDRQGSYE. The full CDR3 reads CASSLDRQGSYEQYF.

The CDR3 protein is CASSIGRNSNQPQYF. The sequenced CDR3 bases are TGTGCCAGTAGTATTGGAAGAAATAGCAATCAGCCG. J is TRBJ2-3 and V is TRBV19; D not resolved. The DNA ends 3 residues before the CDR3 does, and the rest of the CDR3 is filled in from the germline J gene. This CDR3 is 15 amino acids long. Germline loops: CDR1 LNHDA, CDR2 SQIVND (reference sequence).

The part of the CDR3 DNA that was read is TGTGCCGAGGGGCTAGCGGGAGTTGAGACC. Translating it yields CAEGLAGVET. The whole CDR3 sequence reads CAEGLAGVETQYF. The rearrangement links TRBV2 to TRBJ2-5, with TRBD2 identical over 10 bases. The read halts 3 residues ahead of the CDR3 end, with the missing end drawn from the germline J gene. The junction had 8 bases not matched to a gene; V was cut back by 11 bases and J by 5 bases. This CDR3 comprises 13 residues. From germline, CDR1 is SNHLY and CDR2 FYNNEI.

The CDR3 reads CASSQGLRSQPQHF. Partial CDR3 DNA: TGTGCCAGTAGCCAGGGTCTAAGGAGTCAGCCC. V is TRBV19 and J is TRBJ1-5; a possible D gene is TRBD1 (5 bases). The read ends 3 residues early relative to the CDR3; the germline J gene fills the gap. This CDR3 has 14 residues. V lost 6 bases to trimming and J lost 6 bases, with 15 bases between them. The germline V gene encodes CDR1 LNHDA and CDR2 SQIVND (reference sequence). Full variable domain (remainder filled in from reference TRBV19 and TRBJ1-5): DGGITQSPKYLFRKEGQNVTLSCEQNLNHDAMYWYRQDPGQGLRLIYYSQIVNDFQKGDIAEGYSVSREKKESFPLTVTSAQKNPTAFYLCASSQGLRSQPQHFGDGTRLSIL.

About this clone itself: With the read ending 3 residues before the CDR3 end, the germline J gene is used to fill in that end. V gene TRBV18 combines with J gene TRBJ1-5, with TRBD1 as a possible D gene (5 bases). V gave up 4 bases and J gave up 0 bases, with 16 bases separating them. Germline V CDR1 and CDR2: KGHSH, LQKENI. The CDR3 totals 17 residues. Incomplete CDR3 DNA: TGTGCCAGCTCACTAGCCTCCAGGGCCTATAGCAATCAGCCC. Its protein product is CASSLASRAYSNQP. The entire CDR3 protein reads CASSLASRAYSNQPQHF.

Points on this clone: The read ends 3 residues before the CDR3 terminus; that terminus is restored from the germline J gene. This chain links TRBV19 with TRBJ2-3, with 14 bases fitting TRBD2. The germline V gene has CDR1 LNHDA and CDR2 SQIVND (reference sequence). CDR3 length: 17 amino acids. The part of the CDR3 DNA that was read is TGTGCCAGTAGTATGACTAGCGGGGGGGCTCTGGGAGAGACG. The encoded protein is CASSMTSGGALGET. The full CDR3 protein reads CASSMTSGGALGETQYF.

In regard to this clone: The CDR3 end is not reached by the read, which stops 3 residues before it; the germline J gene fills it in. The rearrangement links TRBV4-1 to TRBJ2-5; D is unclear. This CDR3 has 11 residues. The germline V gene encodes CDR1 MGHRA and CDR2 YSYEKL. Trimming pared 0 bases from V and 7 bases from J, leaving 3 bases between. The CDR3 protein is CASSQEGTQYF. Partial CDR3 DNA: TGCGCCAGCAGCCAAGAAGGGACC.

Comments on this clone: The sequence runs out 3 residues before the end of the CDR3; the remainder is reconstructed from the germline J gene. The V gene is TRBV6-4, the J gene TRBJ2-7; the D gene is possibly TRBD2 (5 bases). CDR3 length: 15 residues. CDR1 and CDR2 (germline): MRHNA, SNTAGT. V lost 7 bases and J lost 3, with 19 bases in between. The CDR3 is CASISRTQDFYEQYF. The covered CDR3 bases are TGTGCCAGCATCTCGCGGACCCAGGACTTCTACGAG.

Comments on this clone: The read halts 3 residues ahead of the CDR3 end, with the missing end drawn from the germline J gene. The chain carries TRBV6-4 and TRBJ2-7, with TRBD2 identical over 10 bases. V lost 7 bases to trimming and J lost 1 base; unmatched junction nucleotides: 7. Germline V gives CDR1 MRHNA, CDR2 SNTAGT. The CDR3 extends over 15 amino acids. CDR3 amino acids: CASNLLAGVSYEQYF. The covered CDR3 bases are TGTGCCAGCAACCTGCTAGCGGGAGTATCCTACGAG.

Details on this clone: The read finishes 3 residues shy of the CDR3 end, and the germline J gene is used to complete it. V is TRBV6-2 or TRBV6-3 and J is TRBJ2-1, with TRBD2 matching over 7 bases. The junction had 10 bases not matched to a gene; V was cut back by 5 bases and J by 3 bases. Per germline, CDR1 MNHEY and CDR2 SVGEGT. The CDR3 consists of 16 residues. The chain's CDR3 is CASSSSGRGSYNEQFF. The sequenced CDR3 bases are TGTGCCAGCAGTAGTAGCGGGCGAGGGAGCTACAATGAG.

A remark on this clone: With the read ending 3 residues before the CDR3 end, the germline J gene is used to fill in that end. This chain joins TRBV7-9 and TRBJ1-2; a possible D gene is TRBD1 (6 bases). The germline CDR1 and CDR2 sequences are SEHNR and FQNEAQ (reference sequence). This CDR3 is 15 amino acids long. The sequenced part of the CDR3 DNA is TGTGCCAGCAGCCCCCCATCAAGGGGGATGGGTGAC. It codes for CASSPPSRGMGD. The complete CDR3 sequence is CASSPPSRGMGDYTF.

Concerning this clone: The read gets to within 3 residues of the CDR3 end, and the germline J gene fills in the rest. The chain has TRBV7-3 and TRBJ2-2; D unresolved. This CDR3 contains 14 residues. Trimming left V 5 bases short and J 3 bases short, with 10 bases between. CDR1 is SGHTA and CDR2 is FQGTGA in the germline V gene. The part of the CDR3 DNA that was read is TGTGCCAGCAGCCCGACTGCGGACACCGGGGAG. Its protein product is CASSPTADTGE. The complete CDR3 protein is CASSPTADTGELFF. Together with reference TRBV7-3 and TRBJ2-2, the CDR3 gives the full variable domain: GAGVSQTPSNKVTEKGKYVELRCDPISGHTALYWYRQSLGQGPEFLIYFQGTGAADDSGLPNDRFFAVRPEGSVSTLKIQRTERGDSAVYLCASSPTADTGELFFGEGSRLTVL.

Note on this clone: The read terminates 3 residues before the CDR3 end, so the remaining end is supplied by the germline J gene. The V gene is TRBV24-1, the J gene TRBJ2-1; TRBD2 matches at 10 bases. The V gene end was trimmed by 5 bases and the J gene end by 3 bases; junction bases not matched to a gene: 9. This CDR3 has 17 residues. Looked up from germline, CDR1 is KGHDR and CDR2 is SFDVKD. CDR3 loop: CATSGASGGTNYNEQFF. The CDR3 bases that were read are TGTGCCACCAGTGGAGCTAGCGGGGGTACCAACTACAATGAG.

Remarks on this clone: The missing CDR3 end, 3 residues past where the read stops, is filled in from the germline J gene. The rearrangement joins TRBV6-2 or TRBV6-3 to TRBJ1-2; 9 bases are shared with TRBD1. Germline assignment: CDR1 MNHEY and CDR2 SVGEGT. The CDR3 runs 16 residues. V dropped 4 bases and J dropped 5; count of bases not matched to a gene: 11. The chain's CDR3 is CASSSLPGQGMYGYTF. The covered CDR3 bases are TGTGCCAGCAGTTCCCTCCCGGGACAGGGAATGTATGGC.